The clone carrying this T cell receptor beta chain was seen a few times. Its target is unknown. This sample was included in a study of beta chain features in type 1 diabetes. On average, the one heparinised blood draw given by each donor was 90 to 150 mL. Germline V gene sequence: CDR1 SGHNT, CDR2 YYREEE (reference sequence). Deletions cut 4 bases from V and 2 bases from J, with 19 bases between. The CDR3 runs 16 residues. Reverse transcription of all isolated RNA meant that expressed TCRB transcripts were sequenced. Assay used: immunoSEQ multiplex PCR; TCRdb lists only in-frame clones, some missing. This repertoire shows a few hundred thousand clones, roughly a tenth found once; its top ten account for about 0.6%. Findings and caveats of the study: The naive, central memory and Treg TCRB repertoires of patients appeared to be more similar to one another than those of healthy donors. Shortening that was moderate but significant affected the TCRB CDR3s of Type 1 diabetes patients in all four CD4+ subsets. Patients with type 1 diabetes showed fewer VDJ junction insertions and more deletions.

Material for sequencing was central memory CD4+ T cells from blood. The sequence was collected from a young man with type 1 diabetes. This chain connects TRBV5-4 to TRBJ2-7, with D perhaps matching TRBD1 or TRBD2 (6 bases each). In DNA, the CDR3 is TGTGCCAGCAGCCGGAGGGGGGCAGGCCTAGCCTACGAGCAGTACTTC. Translation: CASSRRGAGLAYEQYF.